A selection of T cell receptor beta chains follows, all from one sample in a study of spatial heterogeneity in lung cancer. One entry per CDR3 protein, called by TCRdb with MiXCR from the 5' RACE reads. Of approximately 40,000 distinct CDR3 sequences listed, 4% to 6% are singletons. The sample was PBMCs, taken at surgery. Every receptor here comes from a female donor with early-stage non-small cell lung cancer. The CDR3 runs from the conserved cysteine through the conserved F or W. The D gene is left open where the match is weak. Only some rows state a clone size, as once, few, many or a class for expanded clones.

TRBJ1-2 | TRBD1 | TRBV29-1 | many | CSVVTGAVNYGYTF | TGCAGCGTTGTAACAGGGGCGGTTAACTATGGCTACACCTTC
TRBJ2-2 | - | TRBV4-1 | many | CASSGGQSFANTGELFF | TGCGCCAGCAGCGGGGGACAATCTTTCGCGAACACCGGGGAGCTGTTTTTT
TRBJ1-3 | - | TRBV12-3/TRBV12-4 | many | CASSQVSSGNTIYF | TGTGCCAGCAGCCAGGTCAGCTCTGGAAACACCATATATTTT
TRBJ2-1 | TRBD1 | TRBV27 | many | CASSSGQGAYNEQFF | TGTGCCAGCAGTTCGGGACAGGGTGCCTACAATGAGCAGTTCTTC
TRBJ2-7 | - | TRBV20-1 | many | CSARDPYYGEQYF | TGCAGTGCTAGAGATCCCTACTACGGAGAGCAGTACTTC
TRBJ2-3 | TRBD2 | TRBV10-3 | many | CASKGGLAGDPDTQYF | TGTGCCTCGAAGGGAGGACTAGCGGGGGACCCAGATACGCAGTATTTT
TRBJ1-5 | - | TRBV7-8 | many | CASSRRQDFGQPQHF | TGTGCCAGCAGCCGCCGACAGGATTTCGGACAGCCCCAGCATTTT
TRBJ2-1 | TRBD2 | TRBV27 | many | CASSLISGGNEQFF | TGTGCCAGCAGTTTAATCAGCGGGGGAAATGAGCAGTTCTTC
TRBJ2-5 | TRBD1 | TRBV24-1 | many | CATSDPTAGQGAETQYF | TGTGCCACCAGTGACCCGACCGCGGGACAGGGGGCAGAGACCCAGTACTTC
TRBJ1-1 | - | TRBV28 | many | CASSSPGGPEAFF | TGTGCCAGCAGTTCCCCGGGGGGACCTGAAGCTTTCTTT
TRBJ1-1 | TRBD1 | TRBV6-6 | few | CASSSSGTGDTEAFF | TGTGCCAGCAGTTCCTCCGGGACAGGGGACACTGAAGCTTTCTTT
TRBJ2-6 | - | TRBV25-1 | many | CASGAPSGANVLTF | TGTGCCTCGGGGGCCCCCTCTGGGGCCAACGTCCTGACTTTC
TRBJ1-1 | - | TRBV27 | many | CASSLGGTQGRAFF | TGTGCCAGCAGTTTAGGTGGTACCCAAGGAAGGGCTTTCTTT
TRBJ2-7 | TRBD2 | TRBV4-2 | many | CASSQAAGTSGGFSYEQYF | TGTGCCAGCAGCCAAGCCGCCGGGACTAGCGGGGGATTCTCCTACGAGCAGTACTTC
TRBJ1-6 | - | TRBV2 | - | CASRRDSDSPLHF | TGTGCCAGCAGACGGGATTCGGATTCACCCCTCCACTTT
TRBJ1-1 | - | TRBV5-8 | - | CASSLLLSGYTEAFF | TGTGCCAGCAGCTTGCTATTGAGTGGGTACACTGAAGCTTTCTTT
TRBJ2-3 | - | TRBV28 | many | CASSQYEGVEYF | TGTGCCAGCAGTCAGTATGAGGGCGTTGAGTATTTT
TRBJ1-2 | - | TRBV3-1 | - | CASSQADSYGYTF | TGTGCCAGCAGCCAGGCCGACTCCTATGGCTACACCTTC
TRBJ1-1 | TRBD1 | TRBV5-1 | medium-sized | CASSLDSGTGVAFF | TGCGCCAGCAGCTTGGATTCCGGGACAGGGGTAGCTTTCTTT
TRBJ2-7 | - | TRBV5-5 | many | CASSPSGTGSAQYF | TGTGCCAGCAGCCCGAGCGGGACAGGTAGCGCGCAGTACTTC
TRBJ2-3 | - | TRBV19 | many | CASSAGLGSTDTQYF | TGTGCCAGTAGTGCTGGACTCGGTAGCACAGATACGCAGTATTTT
TRBJ1-1 | TRBD1 | TRBV20-1 | few | CSASLGQGAAEAFF | TGCAGTGCTAGTTTAGGACAGGGGGCGGCTGAAGCTTTCTTT
TRBJ2-3 | TRBD2 | TRBV2 | - | CASSVRAGGTDTQYF | TGTGCCAGCAGTGTACGAGCGGGGGGCACAGATACGCAGTATTTT
TRBJ2-7 | - | TRBV18 | - | CASSPREWTGEQYF | TGTGCCAGCTCACCACGGGAGTGGACGGGCGAGCAGTACTTC
TRBJ2-5 | - | TRBV5-4 | many | CASSLPPQETQYF | TGTGCCAGCAGCTTGCCCCCCCAAGAGACCCAGTACTTC
TRBJ2-2 | TRBD2 | TRBV9 | - | CASSVFSGVTGELFF | TGTGCCAGCAGCGTGTTTAGCGGGGTCACCGGGGAGCTGTTTTTT
TRBJ2-1 | TRBD2 | TRBV11-2 | few | CASSLGTSWGGNEQFF | TGTGCCAGCAGCTTAGGGACCTCATGGGGGGGCAATGAGCAGTTCTTC